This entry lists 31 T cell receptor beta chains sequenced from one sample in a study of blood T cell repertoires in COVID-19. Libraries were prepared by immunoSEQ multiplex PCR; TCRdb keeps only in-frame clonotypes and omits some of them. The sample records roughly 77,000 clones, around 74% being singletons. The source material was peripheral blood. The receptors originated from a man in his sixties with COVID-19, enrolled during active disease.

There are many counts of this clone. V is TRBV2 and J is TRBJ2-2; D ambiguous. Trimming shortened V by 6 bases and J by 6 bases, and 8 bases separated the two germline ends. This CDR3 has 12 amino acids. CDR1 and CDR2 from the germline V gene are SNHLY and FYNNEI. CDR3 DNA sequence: TGTGCCAGCAGGAGAGAGGCCGGGGAGCTGTTTTTT. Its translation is CASRREAGELFF.

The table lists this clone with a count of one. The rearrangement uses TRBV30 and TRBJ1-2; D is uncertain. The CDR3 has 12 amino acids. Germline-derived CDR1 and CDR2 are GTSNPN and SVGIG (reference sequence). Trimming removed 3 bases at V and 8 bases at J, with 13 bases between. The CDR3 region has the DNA TGTGCCTGGAGGAAAACGCAGAGGGGCTACACCTTC. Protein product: CAWRKTQRGYTF.

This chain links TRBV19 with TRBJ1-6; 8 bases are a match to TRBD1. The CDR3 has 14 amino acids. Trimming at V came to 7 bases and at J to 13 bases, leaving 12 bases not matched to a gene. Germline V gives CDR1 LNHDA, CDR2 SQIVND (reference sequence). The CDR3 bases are TGTGCCAGTAACTCCGGACAGGGCCGGGACCCCCTCCACTTT. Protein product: CASNSGQGRDPLHF.

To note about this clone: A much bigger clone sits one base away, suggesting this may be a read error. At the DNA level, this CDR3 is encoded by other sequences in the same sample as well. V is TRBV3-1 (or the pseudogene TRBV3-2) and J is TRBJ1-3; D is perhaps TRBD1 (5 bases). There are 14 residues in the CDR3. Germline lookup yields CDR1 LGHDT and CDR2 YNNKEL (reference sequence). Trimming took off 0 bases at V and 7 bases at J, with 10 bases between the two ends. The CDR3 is CASSQDKGRNTIYF. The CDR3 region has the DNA TGTGCCAGCAGCCAAGATAAGGGGAGGAACACCATATATTTT.

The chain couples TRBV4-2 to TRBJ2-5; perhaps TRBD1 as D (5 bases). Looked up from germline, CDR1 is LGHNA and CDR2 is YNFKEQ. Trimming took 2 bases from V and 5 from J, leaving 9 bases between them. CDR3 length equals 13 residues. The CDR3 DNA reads TGTGCCAGCAGCCAACAGGGCTGGGAGACCCAGTACTTC. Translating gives CASSQQGWETQYF.

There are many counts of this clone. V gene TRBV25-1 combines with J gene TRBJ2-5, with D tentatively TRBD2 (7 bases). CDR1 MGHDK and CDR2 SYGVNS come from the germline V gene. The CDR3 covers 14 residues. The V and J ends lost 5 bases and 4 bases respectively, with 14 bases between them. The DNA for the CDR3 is TGTGCCAGCAGTAAATGGAGGGGGGGAGAGACCCAGTACTTC. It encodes CASSKWRGGETQYF.

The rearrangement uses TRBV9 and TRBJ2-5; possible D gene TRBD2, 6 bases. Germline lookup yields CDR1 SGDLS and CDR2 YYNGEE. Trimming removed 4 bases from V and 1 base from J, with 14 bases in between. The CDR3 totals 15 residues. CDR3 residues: CASSPSGLFQETQYF. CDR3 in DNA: TGTGCCAGCAGCCCAAGCGGGTTGTTCCAAGAGACCCAGTACTTC.

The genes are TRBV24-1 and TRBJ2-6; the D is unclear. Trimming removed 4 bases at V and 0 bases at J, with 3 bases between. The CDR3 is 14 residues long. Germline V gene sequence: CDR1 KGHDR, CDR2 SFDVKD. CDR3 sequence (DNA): TGTGCCACCAGTGACTTCTCTGGGGCCAACGTCCTGACTTTC. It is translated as CATSDFSGANVLTF.

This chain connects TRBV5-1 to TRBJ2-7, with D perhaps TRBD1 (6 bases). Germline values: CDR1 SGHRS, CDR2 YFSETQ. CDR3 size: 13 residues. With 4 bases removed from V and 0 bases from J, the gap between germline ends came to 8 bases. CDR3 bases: TGCGCCAGCAGCCGGGACACCTCCTACGAGCAGTACTTC. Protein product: CASSRDTSYEQYF.

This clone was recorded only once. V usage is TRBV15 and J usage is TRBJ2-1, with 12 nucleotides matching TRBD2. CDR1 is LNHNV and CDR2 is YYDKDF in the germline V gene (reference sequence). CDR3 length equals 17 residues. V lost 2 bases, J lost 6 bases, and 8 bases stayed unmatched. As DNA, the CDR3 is TGTGCCACCAGCAGACCCTCAGGGGGACTAGCGGGCAATGAGCAGTTCTTC. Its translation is CATSRPSGGLAGNEQFF. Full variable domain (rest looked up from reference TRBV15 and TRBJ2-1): DAMVIQNPRYQVTQFGKPVTLSCSQTLNHNVMYWYQQKSSQAPKLLFHYYDKDFNNEADTPDNFQSRRPNTSFCFLDIRSPGLGDTAMYLCATSRPSGGLAGNEQFFGPGTRLTVL.

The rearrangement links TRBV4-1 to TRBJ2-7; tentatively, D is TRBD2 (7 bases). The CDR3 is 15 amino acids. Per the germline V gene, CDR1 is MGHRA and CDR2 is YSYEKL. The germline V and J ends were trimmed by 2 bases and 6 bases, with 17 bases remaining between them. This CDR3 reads CASSQRGGAGPEQYF. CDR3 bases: TGCGCCAGCAGCCAAAGGGGGGGTGCGGGGCCCGAGCAGTACTTC.

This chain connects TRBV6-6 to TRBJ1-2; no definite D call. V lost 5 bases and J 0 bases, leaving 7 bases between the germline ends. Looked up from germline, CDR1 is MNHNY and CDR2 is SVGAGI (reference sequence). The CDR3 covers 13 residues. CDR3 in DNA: TGTGCCAGCAGTCCGTCGTCTAACTATGGCTACACCTTC. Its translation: CASSPSSNYGYTF.

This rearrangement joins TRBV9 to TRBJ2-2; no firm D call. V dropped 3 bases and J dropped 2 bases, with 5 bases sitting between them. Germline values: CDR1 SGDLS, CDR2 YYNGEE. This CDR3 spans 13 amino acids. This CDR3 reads CASSALNTGELFF. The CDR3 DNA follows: TGTGCCAGCAGCGCCCTTAACACCGGGGAGCTGTTTTTT.

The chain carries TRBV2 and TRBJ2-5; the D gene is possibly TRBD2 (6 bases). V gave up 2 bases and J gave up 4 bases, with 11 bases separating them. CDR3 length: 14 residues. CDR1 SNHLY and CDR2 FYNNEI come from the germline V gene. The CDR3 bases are TGTGCCAGCAGTGAATTGGCGGAGGGAGAGACCCAGTACTTC. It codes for CASSELAEGETQYF.

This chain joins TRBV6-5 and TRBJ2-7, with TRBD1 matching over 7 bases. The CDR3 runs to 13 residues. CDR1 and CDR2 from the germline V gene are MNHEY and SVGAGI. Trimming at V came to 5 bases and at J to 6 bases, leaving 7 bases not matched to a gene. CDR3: CASSTGAMPEQYF. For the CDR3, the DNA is TGTGCCAGCAGTACAGGGGCCATGCCCGAGCAGTACTTC.

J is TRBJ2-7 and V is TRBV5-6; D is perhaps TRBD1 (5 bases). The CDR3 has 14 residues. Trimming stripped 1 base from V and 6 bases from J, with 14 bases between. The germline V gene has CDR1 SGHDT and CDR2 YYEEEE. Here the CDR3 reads CASSLYQGQREQYF. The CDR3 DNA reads TGTGCCAGCAGCTTGTACCAGGGTCAGCGCGAGCAGTACTTC.

CDR3 DNA sequence: TGTGCCAGCCAGGGGGATCGGGATCAGCCCCAGCATTTT. Translated: CASQGDRDQPQHF. The V and J genes are TRBV2 and TRBJ1-5, with 7 bases fitting TRBD1. This CDR3 is built from 13 residues. Germline values: CDR1 SNHLY, CDR2 FYNNEI. Trimming removed 8 bases from V and 5 bases from J; junction bases left unmatched: 6.

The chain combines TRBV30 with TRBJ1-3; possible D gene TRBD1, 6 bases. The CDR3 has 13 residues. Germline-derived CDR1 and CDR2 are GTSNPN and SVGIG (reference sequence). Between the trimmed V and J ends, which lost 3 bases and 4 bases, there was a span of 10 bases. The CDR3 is CAWSHQGGNTIYF. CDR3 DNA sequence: TGTGCCTGGAGCCACCAGGGGGGAAACACCATATATTTT.

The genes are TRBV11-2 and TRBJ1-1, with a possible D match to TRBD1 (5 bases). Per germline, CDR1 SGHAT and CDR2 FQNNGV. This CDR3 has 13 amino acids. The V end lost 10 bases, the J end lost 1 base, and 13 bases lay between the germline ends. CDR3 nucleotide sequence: TGTGCCACGTCTAGGGGTACGAACACTGAAGCTTTCTTT. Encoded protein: CATSRGTNTEAFF.

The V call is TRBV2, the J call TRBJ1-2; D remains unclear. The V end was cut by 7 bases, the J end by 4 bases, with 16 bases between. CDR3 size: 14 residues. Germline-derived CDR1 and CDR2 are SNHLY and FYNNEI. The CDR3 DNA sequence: TGTGCCAGCATCCCCCTGCTTTCCGGCTATGGCTACACCTTC. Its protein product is CASIPLLSGYGYTF.

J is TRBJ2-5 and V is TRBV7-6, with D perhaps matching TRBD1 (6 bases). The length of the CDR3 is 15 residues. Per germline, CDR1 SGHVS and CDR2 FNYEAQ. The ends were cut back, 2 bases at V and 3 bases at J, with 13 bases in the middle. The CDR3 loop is CASSLNQGREETQYF. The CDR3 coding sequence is TGTGCCAGCAGCTTAAACCAGGGGCGGGAAGAGACCCAGTACTTC.

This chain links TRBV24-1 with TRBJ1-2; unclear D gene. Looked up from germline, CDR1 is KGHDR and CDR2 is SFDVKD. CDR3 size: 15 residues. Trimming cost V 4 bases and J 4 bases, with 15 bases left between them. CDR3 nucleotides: TGTGCCACCAGTGAGAAACCGCCCGGGTTCTATGGCTACACCTTC. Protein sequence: CATSEKPPGFYGYTF.

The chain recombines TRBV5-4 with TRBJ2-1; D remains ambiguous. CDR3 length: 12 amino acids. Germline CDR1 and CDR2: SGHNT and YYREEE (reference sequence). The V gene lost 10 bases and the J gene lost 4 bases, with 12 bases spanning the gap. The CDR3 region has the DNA TGTGCCCACCTCACACCTTACAATGAGCAGTTCTTC. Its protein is CAHLTPYNEQFF.

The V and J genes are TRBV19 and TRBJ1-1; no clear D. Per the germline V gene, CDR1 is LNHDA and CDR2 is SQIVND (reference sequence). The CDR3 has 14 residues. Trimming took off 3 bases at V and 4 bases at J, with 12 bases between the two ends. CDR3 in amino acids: CASSIGGRGTEAFF. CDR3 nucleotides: TGTGCCAGTAGTATTGGAGGAAGAGGCACTGAAGCTTTCTTT.

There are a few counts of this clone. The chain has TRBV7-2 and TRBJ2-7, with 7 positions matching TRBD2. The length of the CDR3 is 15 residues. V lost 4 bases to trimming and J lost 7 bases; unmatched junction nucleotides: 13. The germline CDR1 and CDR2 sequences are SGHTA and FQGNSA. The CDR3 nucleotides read TGTGCCAGCAGCTGGGGGGGGACTCCCACTAGGGAGCAGTACTTC. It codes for CASSWGGTPTREQYF.

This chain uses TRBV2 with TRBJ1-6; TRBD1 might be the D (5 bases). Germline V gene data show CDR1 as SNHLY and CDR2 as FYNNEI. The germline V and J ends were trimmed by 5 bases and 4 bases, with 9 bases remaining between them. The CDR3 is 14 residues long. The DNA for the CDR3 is TGTGCCAGCAGTTACGACAGTTATAATTCACCCCTCCACTTT. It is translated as CASSYDSYNSPLHF. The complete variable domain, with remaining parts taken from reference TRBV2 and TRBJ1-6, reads EPEVTQTPSHQVTQMGQEVILRCVPISNHLYFYWYRQILGQKVEFLVSFYNNEISEKSEIFDDQFSVERPDGSNFTLKIRSTKLEDSAMYFCASSYDSYNSPLHFGNGTRLTVT.

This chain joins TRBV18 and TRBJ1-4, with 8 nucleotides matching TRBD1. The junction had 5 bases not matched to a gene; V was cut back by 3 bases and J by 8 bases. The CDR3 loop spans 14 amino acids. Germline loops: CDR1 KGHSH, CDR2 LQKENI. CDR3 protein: CASSPESGGEKLFF. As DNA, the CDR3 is TGTGCCAGCTCACCGGAGTCAGGGGGCGAAAAACTGTTTTTT.

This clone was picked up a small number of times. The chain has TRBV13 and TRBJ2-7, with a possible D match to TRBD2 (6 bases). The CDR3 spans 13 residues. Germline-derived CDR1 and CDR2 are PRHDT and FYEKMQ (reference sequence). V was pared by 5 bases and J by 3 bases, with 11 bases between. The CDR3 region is CASSKGLVYEQYF. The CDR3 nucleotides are TGTGCCAGCAGCAAGGGACTTGTCTACGAGCAGTACTTC.

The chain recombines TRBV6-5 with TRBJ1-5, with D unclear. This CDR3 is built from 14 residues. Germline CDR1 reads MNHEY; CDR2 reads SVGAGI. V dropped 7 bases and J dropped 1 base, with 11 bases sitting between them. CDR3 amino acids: CASTRAGSNQPQHF. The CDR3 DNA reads TGTGCCAGCACTAGGGCGGGAAGCAATCAGCCCCAGCATTTT.

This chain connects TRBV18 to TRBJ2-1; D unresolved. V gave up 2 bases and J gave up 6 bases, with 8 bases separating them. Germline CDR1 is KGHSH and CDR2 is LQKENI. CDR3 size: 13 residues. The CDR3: CASSPGQANEQFF. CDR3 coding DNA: TGTGCCAGCTCACCAGGGCAGGCCAATGAGCAGTTCTTC.

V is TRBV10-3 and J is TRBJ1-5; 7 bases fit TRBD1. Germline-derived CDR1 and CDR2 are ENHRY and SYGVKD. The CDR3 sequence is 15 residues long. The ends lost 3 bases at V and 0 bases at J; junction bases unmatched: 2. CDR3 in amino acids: CAISDDRDSNQPQHF. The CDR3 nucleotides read TGTGCCATCAGTGACGACAGGGATAGCAATCAGCCCCAGCATTTT.